Detailed here is one TCR beta chain. Original data processing: Amplification of reference gene primers provided the estimated nucleated cell counts. Profiled with immunoSEQ multiplex PCR; TCRdb holds only in-frame clones, not every one. V and J calls plus clone size are reproduced from that table; the DNA served to infer D and trimming. The data hold about 200,000 clones, with roughly nine tenths observed a single time. The entry originates in a study of blood T cell repertoires in COVID-19. Study at large: There were acute and convalescent COVID-19 samples, and they came from the United States, Italy and Spain.

Looked up from germline, CDR1 is LNHDA and CDR2 is SQIVND (reference sequence). J lost 8 bases, V lost 3 bases, and 5 bases had no gene match. This CDR3 spans 14 amino acids. This sequence joins TRBV19 and TRBJ1-4; 8 nucleotides agree with TRBD1. This receptor was obtained from a woman between 50 and 59 years old with acute or convalescent COVID-19. The sample taken for sequencing was peripheral blood. In DNA, the CDR3 is TGTGCCAGTAGTATTCGACAGGGGAGCGAAAAACTGTTTTTT. Translated: CASSIRQGSEKLFF. Full variable domain (outside the CDR3, taken from reference TRBV19 and TRBJ1-4): DGGITQSPKYLFRKEGQNVTLSCEQNLNHDAMYWYRQDPGQGLRLIYYSQIVNDFQKGDIAEGYSVSREKKESFPLTVTSAQKNPTAFYLCASSIRQGSEKLFFGSGTQLSVL.